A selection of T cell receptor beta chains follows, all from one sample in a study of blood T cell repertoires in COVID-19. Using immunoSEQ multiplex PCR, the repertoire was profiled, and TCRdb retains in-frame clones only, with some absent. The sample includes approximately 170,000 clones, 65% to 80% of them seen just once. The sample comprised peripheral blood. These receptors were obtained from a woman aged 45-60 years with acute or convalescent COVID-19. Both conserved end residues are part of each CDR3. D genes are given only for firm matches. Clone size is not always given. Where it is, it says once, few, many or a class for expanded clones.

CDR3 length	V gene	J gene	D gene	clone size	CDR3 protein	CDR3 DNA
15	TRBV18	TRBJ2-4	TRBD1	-	CASSPGQLAKNIQYF	TGTGCCAGCTCACCGGGACAGCTAGCCAAAAACATTCAGTACTTC
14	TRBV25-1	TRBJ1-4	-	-	CASSPLGVDEKLFF	TGTGCCAGCAGCCCGTTAGGAGTAGATGAAAAACTGTTTTTT
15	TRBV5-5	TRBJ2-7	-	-	CASSRTLHPPGGQYF	TGTGCCAGCAGCCGAACTCTCCACCCCCCCGGAGGGCAGTACTTC
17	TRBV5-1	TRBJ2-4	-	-	CASSYYTGEAAKNIQYF	TGCGCCAGCAGCTATTACACAGGGGAGGCGGCCAAAAACATTCAGTACTTC
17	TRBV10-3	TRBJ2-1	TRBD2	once	CAISESRGGVAYNEQFF	TGTGCCATCAGTGAGTCGAGGGGAGGGGTCGCCTACAATGAGCAGTTCTTC
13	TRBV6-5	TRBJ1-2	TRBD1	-	CASSPGGTYGYTF	TGTGCCAGCAGCCCAGGGGGGACCTATGGCTACACCTTC
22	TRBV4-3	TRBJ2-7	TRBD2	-	CASSPRVRGFTSGSPSEYEQYF	TGCGCCAGCAGCCCAAGAGTAAGGGGGTTTACTAGCGGGAGCCCCTCGGAGTACGAGCAGTACTTC
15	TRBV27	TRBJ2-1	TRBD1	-	CASSFSPTGVNEQFF	TGTGCCAGCAGTTTCTCTCCGACAGGGGTCAATGAGCAGTTCTTC
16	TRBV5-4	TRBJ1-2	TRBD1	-	CASSQKGQGPLYGYTF	TGTGCCAGCAGCCAAAAGGGACAGGGCCCTCTTTATGGCTACACCTTC
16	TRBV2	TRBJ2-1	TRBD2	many	CASSERLAGSYNEQFF	TGTGCCAGCAGTGAGAGACTAGCGGGGTCATACAATGAGCAGTTCTTC
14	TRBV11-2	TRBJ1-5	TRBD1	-	CASSLDRGNQPQHF	TGTGCCAGCAGCTTAGACAGGGGGAATCAGCCCCAGCATTTT
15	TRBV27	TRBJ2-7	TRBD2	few	CASSPGLAAYYEQYF	TGTGCCAGCAGCCCGGGACTAGCGGCTTACTACGAGCAGTACTTC
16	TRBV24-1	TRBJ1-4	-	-	CATSDSGTAVKEKLFF	TGTGCCACCAGTGATTCCGGAACTGCGGTAAAGGAAAAACTGTTTTTT
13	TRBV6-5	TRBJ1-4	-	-	CASLGYSNEKLFF	TGTGCCAGCTTGGGCTACTCTAATGAAAAACTGTTTTTT
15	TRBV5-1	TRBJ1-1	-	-	CASSFGGAKDTEAFF	TGCGCCAGCAGCTTCGGAGGGGCGAAGGACACTGAAGCTTTCTTT
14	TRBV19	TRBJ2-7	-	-	CASSIRLGAGEQYF	TGTGCCAGTAGTATAAGGTTGGGGGCAGGCGAGCAGTACTTC
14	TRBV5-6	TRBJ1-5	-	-	CASSLGTRSQPQHF	TGTGCCAGCAGCCTCGGGACACGGAGCCAGCCCCAGCATTTT
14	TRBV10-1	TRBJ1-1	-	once	CASSESPENTEAFF	TGCGCCAGCAGTGAGTCTCCAGAGAACACTGAAGCTTTCTTT
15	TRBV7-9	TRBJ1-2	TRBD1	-	CASSLPGQGVRGYTF	TGTGCCAGCAGCTTACCGGGACAGGGGGTTAGAGGCTACACCTTC
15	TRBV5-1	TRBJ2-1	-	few	CASSRGDSPYNEQFF	TGCGCCAGCAGCCGCGGGGACAGTCCCTACAATGAGCAGTTCTTC
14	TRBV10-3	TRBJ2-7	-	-	CAISAPGNFYEQYF	TGTGCCATCAGTGCCCCCGGGAACTTCTACGAGCAGTACTTC
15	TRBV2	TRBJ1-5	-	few	CASSHGDSGNQPQHF	TGTGCCAGCTCCCACGGGGATTCCGGCAATCAGCCCCAGCATTTT
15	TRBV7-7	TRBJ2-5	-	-	CASSRSAGRKETQYF	TGTGCCAGCAGCCGGTCCGCGGGGAGGAAGGAGACCCAGTACTTC
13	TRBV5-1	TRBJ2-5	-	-	CASSLKPQETQYF	TGCGCCAGCAGCTTAAAGCCCCAAGAGACCCAGTACTTC
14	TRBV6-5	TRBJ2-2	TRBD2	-	CASRAGGPTGELFF	TGTGCCAGCAGGGCGGGGGGTCCCACCGGGGAGCTGTTTTTT
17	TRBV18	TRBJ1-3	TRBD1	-	CASSPTTGKLGGNTIYF	TGTGCCAGCTCACCGACGACAGGGAAGCTCGGAGGAAACACCATATATTTT
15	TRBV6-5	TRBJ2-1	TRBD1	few	CASRTPRDRGDEQFF	TGTGCCAGCAGAACCCCTCGGGACAGGGGTGATGAGCAGTTCTTC
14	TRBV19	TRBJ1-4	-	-	CASSISGGDEKLFF	TGTGCCAGTAGTATTTCAGGAGGGGATGAAAAACTGTTTTTT
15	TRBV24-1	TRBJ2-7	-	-	CASEAWTGSSYEQYF	TGTGCCTCGGAGGCTTGGACGGGGAGCTCCTACGAGCAGTACTTC
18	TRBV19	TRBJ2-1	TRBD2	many	CASSTPWGGRAYNNEQFF	TGTGCCAGTAGTACACCCTGGGGGGGGAGGGCCTATAACAATGAGCAGTTCTTC
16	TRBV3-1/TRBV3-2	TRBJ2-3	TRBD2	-	CASSQELRLAADTQYF	TGTGCCAGCAGCCAAGAGTTGAGACTAGCTGCAGATACGCAGTATTTT
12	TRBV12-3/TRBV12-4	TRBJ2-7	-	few	CASLGGDYEQYF	TGTGCCAGCTTAGGGGGGGACTACGAGCAGTACTTC
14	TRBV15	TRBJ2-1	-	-	CATSRDGGINEQFF	TGTGCCACCAGCAGAGATGGAGGGATCAATGAGCAGTTCTTC
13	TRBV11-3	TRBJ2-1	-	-	CASSLSGHNEQFF	TGTGCCAGCAGCTTGTCAGGCCACAATGAGCAGTTCTTC
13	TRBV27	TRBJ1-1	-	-	CASSFSGVVEAFF	TGTGCCAGCAGTTTTTCAGGGGTGGTTGAAGCTTTCTTT
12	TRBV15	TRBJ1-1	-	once	CATSRGAPGAFF	TGTGCCACCAGCAGAGGGGCCCCGGGGGCTTTCTTT
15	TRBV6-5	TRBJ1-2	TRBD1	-	CASSSWTGWGSGYTF	TGTGCCAGCAGTTCCTGGACAGGGTGGGGCTCGGGCTACACCTTC
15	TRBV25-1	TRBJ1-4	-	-	CASSVLDSRNEKLFF	TGTGCCAGCAGTGTGCTGGACAGCCGGAATGAAAAACTGTTTTTT
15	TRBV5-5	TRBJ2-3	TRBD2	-	CASSFLAAGTDTQYF	TGTGCCAGCAGCTTCCTAGCGGCCGGCACAGATACGCAGTATTTT
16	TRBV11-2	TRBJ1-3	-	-	CASSLSLAASGNTIYF	TGTGCCAGCAGCTTATCTTTGGCTGCCTCTGGAAACACCATATATTTT
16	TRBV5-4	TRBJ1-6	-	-	CASSFYLGAGNSPLHF	TGTGCCAGCAGCTTCTATTTGGGGGCTGGGAATTCACCCCTCCACTTT
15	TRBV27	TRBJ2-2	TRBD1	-	CASSIQTGNAGELFF	TGTGCCAGCAGTATACAGACAGGGAACGCCGGGGAGCTGTTTTTT
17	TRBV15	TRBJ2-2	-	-	CATSRDKEFVLTGELFF	TGTGCCACCAGCAGAGATAAGGAGTTCGTTTTGACCGGGGAGCTGTTTTTT
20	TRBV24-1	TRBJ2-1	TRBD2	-	CATSGPHLASGEVRGNEQFF	TGTGCCACCAGTGGCCCTCATTTGGCTAGCGGAGAGGTCCGAGGCAATGAGCAGTTCTTC
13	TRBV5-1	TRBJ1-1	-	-	CASSLAGATEAFF	TGCGCCAGCAGCTTGGCAGGGGCCACTGAAGCTTTCTTT
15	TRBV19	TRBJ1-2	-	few	CASSIDGRGGSGYTF	TGTGCCAGTAGTATAGACGGCAGGGGCGGTTCTGGCTACACCTTC
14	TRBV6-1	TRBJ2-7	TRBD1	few	CASSEGTGRYEQYF	TGTGCCAGCAGTGAGGGGACAGGGAGGTACGAGCAGTACTTC
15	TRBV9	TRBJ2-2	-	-	CASSVAAGATGELFF	TGTGCCAGCAGCGTAGCGGCGGGGGCCACCGGGGAGCTGTTTTTT
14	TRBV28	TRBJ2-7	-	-	CASRPPGDPYEQYF	TGTGCCAGCCGACCCCCCGGGGATCCCTACGAGCAGTACTTC
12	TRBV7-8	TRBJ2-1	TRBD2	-	CASSPSGIKQFF	TGTGCCAGCAGCCCGAGCGGGATAAAGCAGTTCTTC
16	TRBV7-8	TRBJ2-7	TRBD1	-	CASSPQTGGASYEQYF	TGTGCCAGCAGCCCCCAGACAGGGGGGGCGTCTTACGAGCAGTACTTC
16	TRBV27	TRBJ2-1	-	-	CASRNLSDSKYNEQFF	TGTGCCAGCAGGAACCTTTCAGACAGCAAATACAATGAGCAGTTCTTC
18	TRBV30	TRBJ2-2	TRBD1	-	CAWSPDRAWTPNTGELFF	TGTGCCTGGAGTCCAGACAGGGCATGGACTCCGAACACCGGGGAGCTGTTTTTT
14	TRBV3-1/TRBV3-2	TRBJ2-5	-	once	CASSQDPGRGTQYF	TGTGCCAGCAGCCAAGACCCGGGGAGAGGGACCCAGTACTTC
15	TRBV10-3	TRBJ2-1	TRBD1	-	CAISEWTGGGNEQFF	TGTGCCATCAGTGAGTGGACAGGGGGTGGCAATGAGCAGTTCTTC
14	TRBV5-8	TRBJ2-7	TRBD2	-	CASSFSSGPYEQYF	TGTGCCAGCAGCTTTTCTAGCGGACCATACGAGCAGTACTTC
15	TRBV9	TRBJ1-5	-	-	CASSARGDSNQPQHF	TGTGCCAGCAGCGCGCGGGGGGATAGCAATCAGCCCCAGCATTTT
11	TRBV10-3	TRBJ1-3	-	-	CASALGNTIYF	TGTGCCAGCGCCCTAGGAAACACCATATATTTT
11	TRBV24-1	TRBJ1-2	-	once	CATSDYYGYTF	TGTGCCACCAGTGACTATTATGGCTACACCTTC